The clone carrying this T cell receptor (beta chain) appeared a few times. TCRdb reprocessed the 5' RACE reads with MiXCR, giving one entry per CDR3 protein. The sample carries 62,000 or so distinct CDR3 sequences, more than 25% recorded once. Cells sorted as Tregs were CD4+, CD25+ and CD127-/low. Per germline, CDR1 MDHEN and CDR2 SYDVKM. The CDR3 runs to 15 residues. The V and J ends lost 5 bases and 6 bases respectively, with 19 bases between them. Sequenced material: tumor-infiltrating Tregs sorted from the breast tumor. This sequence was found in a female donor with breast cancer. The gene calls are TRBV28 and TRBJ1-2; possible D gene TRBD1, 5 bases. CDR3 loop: CASSQGGGGLHGYTF. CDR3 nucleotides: TGTGCCAGCAGTCAGGGCGGGGGAGGACTCCATGGCTACACCTTC.